A single sample is the source of the 20 T cell receptor beta chains below, sequenced in a study of blood T cells in healthy people across ages. The authors ran a second PCR of roughly 6 to 11 cycles using a sample-barcoded 5' primer and a J-beta primer mix. TCRdb processed the 5' RACE reads anew with MiXCR; each CDR3 protein has one entry. The table lists fewer than 2,000,000 distinct CDR3 sequences, around 40% of them singletons. The sequenced material came from blood. These receptors were collected from a human donor in good health.

In its sample, this clonotype was seen once. The chain employs TRBV20-1 and TRBJ1-3; D is possibly TRBD1 (5 bases). V gave up 4 bases and J gave up 0 bases, with 7 bases separating them. Per germline, CDR1 DFQATT and CDR2 SNEGSKA (reference sequence). The CDR3 extends over 13 amino acids. CDR3 DNA sequence: TGCAGTGCTATGGACACCTCTGGAAACACCATATATTTT. It is translated as CSAMDTSGNTIYF.

This clonotype was seen at least ten times. The chain recombines TRBV7-2 with TRBJ2-5; D gene uncertain. Trimming took off 1 base at V and 2 bases at J, with 8 bases between the two ends. Per germline, CDR1 SGHTA and CDR2 FQGNSA. CDR3 length equals 14 residues. The CDR3 here is CASSLDHRQETQYF. The CDR3 coding sequence is TGTGCCAGCAGCTTAGATCACAGACAAGAGACCCAGTACTTC.

This clonotype was observed a handful of times. The chain recombines TRBV20-1 with TRBJ2-5; D unresolved. Trimming took 4 bases from V and 1 from J, leaving 13 bases between them. This CDR3 region has 14 residues. From germline, CDR1 is DFQATT and CDR2 SNEGSKA (reference sequence). The DNA of the CDR3 is TGCAGTGCTACGAGTAGCTTTCCCCAAGAGACCCAGTACTTC. Translating it yields CSATSSFPQETQYF.

The CDR3 DNA reads as TGTGCCAGCAGCCCCCAGGTGGGGGTCTACAATGAGCAGTTCTTC. This translates into CASSPQVGVYNEQFF. The chain couples TRBV12-3 or TRBV12-4 to TRBJ2-1; D may correspond to TRBD1 or TRBD2 (5 bases each). Trimming removed 6 bases at V and 3 bases at J, with 15 bases between. CDR3 length: 15 amino acids.

This clonotype was observed a few times. This chain joins TRBV28 and TRBJ1-6, with 11 positions matching TRBD1. Looked up from germline, CDR1 is MDHEN and CDR2 is SYDVKM. This CDR3 is built from 16 residues. Unmatched junction bases numbered 8, after V lost 4 bases and J lost 9 bases. CDR3 in amino acids: CASSSARTGGISPLHF. CDR3 nucleotide sequence: TGTGCCAGCAGTTCGGCTCGGACAGGGGGCATTTCACCCCTCCACTTT.

The rearrangement uses TRBV12-3 or TRBV12-4 and TRBJ1-5; TRBD1 matches 8 bases. The CDR3 contains 15 residues. After removal of 5 bases from V and 2 bases from J, the junction contained 5 bases not matched to a gene. CDR3 region: CASSRTGYRNQPQHF. CDR3 coding DNA: TGTGCCAGCAGTCGGACAGGGTATCGCAATCAGCCCCAGCATTTT.

The chain is built from TRBV15 and TRBJ1-2; maybe TRBD1 (5 bases). The CDR3 length is 16 residues. Germline CDR1 reads LNHNV; CDR2 reads YYDKDF (reference sequence). The V end was cut by 0 bases, the J end by 5 bases, with 16 bases between. This chain's CDR3 is CATSRDRRGRRYGYTF. Written as DNA, the CDR3 is TGTGCCACCAGCAGAGATCGCCGGGGACGGCGATATGGCTACACCTTC.

This clonotype appeared a few times. This chain links TRBV11-1 with TRBJ1-2; D is unresolved. The CDR3 contains 14 residues. Germline lookup yields CDR1 SGHAT and CDR2 FQDESV (reference sequence). With 5 bases removed from V and 2 bases from J, the gap between germline ends came to 12 bases. CDR3 sequence (DNA): TGTGCCAGCAGCCCGGACCTAAACAACTATGGCTACACCTTC. Translation gives CASSPDLNNYGYTF.

Of note for this clonotype: Being one base from a much bigger clone, this may be a read error. This sequence joins TRBV7-9 and TRBJ1-2, with D perhaps TRBD1 (5 bases). There are 15 residues in the CDR3. V was clipped by 1 base and J by 7 bases, with 16 bases between them. Germline V gene data show CDR1 as SEHNR and CDR2 as FQNEAQ (reference sequence). CDR3 nucleotides: TGTGCCAGCAGCTTAGAGGGACGGGTCTACTGTGGCTACACCTTC. This gives the protein CASSLEGRVYCGYTF.

This clonotype has only a few counts. The V gene is TRBV9, the J gene TRBJ1-1; tentatively, D is TRBD1 (6 bases). CDR3 size: 14 residues. Per the germline V gene, CDR1 is SGDLS and CDR2 is YYNGEE. Trimming removed 3 bases from V and 5 bases from J, with 14 bases in between. The CDR3 sequence: CASSGTGMGTEAFF. The CDR3 DNA sequence: TGTGCCAGCAGCGGAACAGGGATGGGGACTGAAGCTTTCTTT.

The genes are TRBV2 and TRBJ2-5; 7 positions match TRBD1. The germline V gene has CDR1 SNHLY and CDR2 FYNNEI. This CDR3 is 13 amino acids long. V lost 6 bases to trimming and J lost 3 bases; unmatched junction nucleotides: 4. For the CDR3, the DNA is TGTGCCAGCAGGAACGGACAGGAAGAGACCCAGTACTTC. Protein product: CASRNGQEETQYF.

Written as DNA, the CDR3 is TGTGCCAGCAGCTTCATGCAGGGGGGCCAGTACTTC. Translated, it gives CASSFMQGGQYF. The genes are TRBV7-2 and TRBJ2-5, with a possible D match to TRBD1 (7 bases). The germline gives CDR1 SGHTA, CDR2 FQGNSA. This CDR3 region has 12 residues. Between the trimmed V and J ends, which lost 3 bases and 10 bases, there was a span of 12 bases.

This clonotype has only a few counts. The V gene is TRBV6-1, the J gene TRBJ2-5; D assignment may be TRBD1 or TRBD2 (5 bases each). V shed 3 bases and J shed 1 base, with 12 bases lying between them. The CDR3 is 15 amino acids. The germline gives CDR1 MNHNS, CDR2 SASEGT. CDR3: CASSEGVGAQETQYF. CDR3 coding DNA: TGTGCCAGCAGTGAGGGGGTGGGAGCCCAAGAGACCCAGTACTTC.

To note about this clonotype: A junction boundary mismatches the germline segment, possibly from a read error. The chain employs TRBV7-2 and TRBJ2-7, with 13 positions matching TRBD2. The J call may be incorrect, as the DNA end agrees better with TRBJ2-5. CDR1 is SGHTA, CDR2 FQGNSA, per germline. The CDR3 spans 17 residues. CDR3 sequence reads: CAGSLDGGLAGLETQYF. Written as DNA, the CDR3 is TGTGCCGGCAGCTTAGATGGGGGACTAGCGGGGTTAGAGACCCAGTACTTC.

This chain uses TRBV12-5 with TRBJ1-5; unclear D gene. The CDR3 is 15 amino acids. Trimming removed 1 base from V and 0 bases from J, with 7 bases in between. The germline V gene encodes CDR1 LGHNT and CDR2 FRNRAP. CDR3 nucleotide sequence: TGTGCTAGTGGTTTGGGGGCAAATAGCAATCAGCCCCAGCATTTT. Its protein is CASGLGANSNQPQHF.

This clonotype has only a few counts. The chain is built from TRBV6-1 and TRBJ2-6; D is perhaps TRBD1 (6 bases). V shed 7 bases and J shed 2 bases, with 12 bases lying between them. Germline CDR1 MNHNS, CDR2 SASEGT. The CDR3 has 15 amino acids. This chain's CDR3 is CASNIQGTGANVLTF. The CDR3 region has the DNA TGTGCCAGCAATATACAGGGAACTGGGGCCAACGTCCTGACTTTC.

This chain joins TRBV6-6 and TRBJ1-5; 7 nucleotides match TRBD1. The V segment lost 2 bases and the J segment 0 bases; nucleotides outside the gene matches: 1. Germline V gives CDR1 MNHNY, CDR2 SVGAGI (reference sequence). The CDR3 extends over 15 amino acids. CDR3 coding DNA: TGTGCCAGCAGTTACGAGGGGGCTAGCAATCAGCCCCAGCATTTT. Translated: CASSYEGASNQPQHF.

The chain joins TRBV4-3 to TRBJ2-3; D gene uncertain. Germline V gives CDR1 LGHNA, CDR2 YSLEER. The CDR3 spans 15 residues. The ends were cut back, 0 bases at V and 1 base at J, with 8 bases in the middle. The CDR3 coding sequence is TGCGCCAGCAGCCAAGAGGCAGGACGCACAGATACGCAGTATTTT. Its translation is CASSQEAGRTDTQYF.

J is TRBJ2-7 and V is TRBV6-1; maybe TRBD1 (6 bases). The CDR3 is 15 amino acids. Germline CDR1 is MNHNS and CDR2 is SASEGT. Deletions cut 0 bases from V and 1 base from J, with 10 bases between. This chain's CDR3 is CASSEAQGSSYEQYF. For the CDR3, the DNA is TGTGCCAGCAGTGAAGCGCAGGGGTCGTCCTACGAGCAGTACTTC.

The rearrangement uses TRBV3-1 and TRBJ2-7; 8 nucleotides line up with TRBD1. This CDR3 spans 14 amino acids. V lost 6 bases, J lost 7 bases, and 11 bases stayed unmatched. Germline V gene data show CDR1 as LGHDT and CDR2 as YNNKEL (reference sequence). The CDR3 sequence: CASRQGDILGEQYF. DNA for the CDR3: TGTGCCAGCAGACAGGGGGATATTTTGGGAGAGCAGTACTTC.